These 4 T cell receptor beta chains were all obtained from the same sample, sequenced in a study of identical twins. MiXCR, applied by TCRdb to the 5' RACE reads, yields one record per CDR3 protein. The repertoire has 700,000 to 950,000 distinct CDR3 sequences, approximately 13% of them found once; the top ten carry about 1.6%. This sample also belongs to another study, concerning yellow fever vaccine responses in identical twins.

Sample: PBMCs. These receptors came from a woman in her late teens or twenties in good health.

This clonotype was seen ten or more times. The chain joins TRBV5-6 to TRBJ2-7; TRBD1 aligns across 7 bases. V gave up 5 bases and J gave up 2 bases; unmatched junction bases: 4. In germline, CDR1 is SGHDT, CDR2 YYEEEE. The CDR3 spans 13 residues. CDR3 coding DNA: TGTGCCAGCAGTTATGGACAGGCCTACGAGCAGTACGTC. Protein sequence: CASSYGQAYEQYV.

V usage is TRBV20-1 and J usage is TRBJ2-7; no reliable D call. Germline V CDR1 and CDR2: DFQATT, SNEGSKA (reference sequence). CDR3 length equals 13 residues. With 6 bases removed from V and 0 bases from J, the gap between germline ends came to 12 bases. The CDR3 nucleotides are TGCAGTGCCTATAGCACGAACTCCTACGAGCAGTACTTC. It specifies CSAYSTNSYEQYF.

The chain combines TRBV5-1 with TRBJ1-1; no definite D call. Trimming took 4 bases from V and 7 from J, leaving 14 bases between them. Germline V lookup: CDR1 SGHRS, CDR2 YFSETQ. The CDR3 is 13 residues long. CDR3 in amino acids: CASSPRALGEAFF. DNA of the CDR3: TGCGCCAGCAGCCCAAGGGCCCTCGGTGAAGCTTTCTTT.

This clonotype has only a few counts. The gene calls are TRBV12-3 or TRBV12-4 and TRBJ1-1, with TRBD1 as a possible D gene (5 bases). The CDR3 has 13 amino acids. Deletions cut 2 bases from V and 11 bases from J, with 15 bases between. CDR3 loop: CASSLQGALYAFF. The CDR3 DNA reads TGTGCCAGCAGTTTACAGGGTGCTTTGTATGCTTTCTTT.